Presented here are 10 T cell receptor beta chains from one specimen sequenced in a study of blood T cell repertoires in COVID-19. This table comes from immunoSEQ multiplex PCR, and its TCRdb copy is limited to in-frame clones, with some not included. The repertoire holds 250,000 to 300,000 clones, with 70% to 90% as singletons. The material sequenced was peripheral blood. The receptors were gathered from a woman in her seventies with acute or convalescent COVID-19.

The chain employs TRBV18 and TRBJ1-1; tentatively, D is TRBD1 (6 bases). V shed 5 bases and J shed 5 bases, with 21 bases lying between them. Germline CDR1 and CDR2: KGHSH and LQKENI. The CDR3 sequence is 16 residues long. CDR3 nucleotide sequence: TGTGCCAGCTCATACAATCCGGACAGTAAAACAACTGAAGCTTTCTTT. Its translation is CASSYNPDSKTTEAFF.

This chain links TRBV10-1 with TRBJ1-5, with a tentative D call TRBD1 (5 bases). V lost 4 bases and J 0 bases, leaving 7 bases between the germline ends. The CDR3 length is 14 residues. The germline gives CDR1 WNHNN, CDR2 SYGVQD (reference sequence). The CDR3 nucleotides read TGCGCCAGCAGTGTAGGGGCTAGCAATCAGCCCCAGCATTTT. This translates into CASSVGASNQPQHF.

The gene calls are TRBV3-1 (or the pseudogene TRBV3-2) and TRBJ1-3, with D uncertain. The CDR3 runs to 14 residues. The germline V and J ends were trimmed by 4 bases and 1 base, with 8 bases remaining between them. Germline CDR1 and CDR2: LGHDT and YNNKEL (reference sequence). The CDR3 region is CASSPTYSGNTIYF. CDR3 nucleotide sequence: TGTGCCAGCAGCCCCACATATTCTGGAAACACCATATATTTT.

J is TRBJ2-3 and V is TRBV6-5, with 7 nucleotides matching TRBD1. Germline values: CDR1 MNHEY, CDR2 SVGAGI. The trim removed 11 bases at V and 0 bases at J, leaving 8 bases unmatched. This CDR3 spans 14 amino acids. The CDR3 loop is CAAVGTASTDTQYF. The CDR3 DNA sequence: TGTGCCGCGGTAGGGACAGCTAGCACAGATACGCAGTATTTT.

This chain connects TRBV7-3 to TRBJ2-2; TRBD2 might be the D (6 bases). V was clipped by 0 bases and J by 5 bases, with 10 bases between them. Per germline, CDR1 SGHTA and CDR2 FQGTGA. This CDR3 comprises 15 residues. This CDR3 is CASSLTGLTTGELFF. CDR3 in DNA: TGTGCCAGCAGCTTAACTGGACTAACGACCGGGGAGCTGTTTTTT.

The chain has TRBV2 and TRBJ1-1; 7 bases are shared with TRBD1. Germline V CDR1 and CDR2: SNHLY, FYNNEI. J was trimmed by 5 bases and V by 8 bases; bases with no gene match: 11. The CDR3 contains 14 residues. CDR3 loop: CASVTTGVGTEAFF. The CDR3 DNA sequence: TGTGCCAGCGTAACTACAGGGGTCGGAACTGAAGCTTTCTTT.

The V and J genes are TRBV7-8 and TRBJ2-6, with TRBD1 matching over 7 bases. The V and J ends lost 2 bases and 0 bases, in that order; junction bases with no gene match: 13. Germline CDR1 is SGHVS and CDR2 is FQNEAQ. The CDR3 contains 20 residues. The CDR3 nucleotides are TGTGCCAGCAGCTTACGAGACGGGCAGGGGGAAAGCTCTGGGGCCAACGTCCTGACTTTC. Residues: CASSLRDGQGESSGANVLTF.

V gene TRBV5-1 combines with J gene TRBJ1-4; D gene uncertain. V lost 0 bases, J lost 4 bases, and 7 bases lay in between. Germline values: CDR1 SGHRS, CDR2 YFSETQ. This CDR3 comprises 14 residues. The CDR3 DNA is TGCGCCAGCAGCTTGGGGCAGAATAATGAAAAACTGTTTTTT. This gives the protein CASSLGQNNEKLFF.

The genes are TRBV25-1 and TRBJ2-3, with D uncertain. The CDR3 sequence is 11 residues long. V lost 10 bases to trimming and J lost 6 bases, with 11 bases between them. Germline CDR1 and CDR2: MGHDK and SYGVNS. The CDR3 DNA sequence: TGTGCCACTCTCCTCGAGGATACGCAGTATTTT. Its translation is CATLLEDTQYF.

This chain connects TRBV7-9 to TRBJ2-2; D is ambiguous. CDR3 length equals 11 residues. Germline CDR1 and CDR2: SEHNR and FQNEAQ (reference sequence). V was cut by 5 bases and J by 6 bases, with 4 bases left in between. CDR3 in DNA: TGTGCCAGCAGCCCAGCCGGGGAGCTGTTTTTT. This sequence encodes CASSPAGELFF.